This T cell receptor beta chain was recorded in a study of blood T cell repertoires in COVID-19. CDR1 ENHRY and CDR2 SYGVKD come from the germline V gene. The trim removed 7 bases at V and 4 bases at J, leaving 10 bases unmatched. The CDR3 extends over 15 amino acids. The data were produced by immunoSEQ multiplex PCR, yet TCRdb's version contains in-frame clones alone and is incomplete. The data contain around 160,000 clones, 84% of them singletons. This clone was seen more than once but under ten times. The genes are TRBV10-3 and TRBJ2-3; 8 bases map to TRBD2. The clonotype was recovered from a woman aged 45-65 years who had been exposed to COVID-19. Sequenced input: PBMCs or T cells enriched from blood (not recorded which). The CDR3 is CAIKRGSGKADTQYF. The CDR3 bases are TGTGCCATCAAGAGGGGTAGCGGGAAGGCAGATACGCAGTATTTT.